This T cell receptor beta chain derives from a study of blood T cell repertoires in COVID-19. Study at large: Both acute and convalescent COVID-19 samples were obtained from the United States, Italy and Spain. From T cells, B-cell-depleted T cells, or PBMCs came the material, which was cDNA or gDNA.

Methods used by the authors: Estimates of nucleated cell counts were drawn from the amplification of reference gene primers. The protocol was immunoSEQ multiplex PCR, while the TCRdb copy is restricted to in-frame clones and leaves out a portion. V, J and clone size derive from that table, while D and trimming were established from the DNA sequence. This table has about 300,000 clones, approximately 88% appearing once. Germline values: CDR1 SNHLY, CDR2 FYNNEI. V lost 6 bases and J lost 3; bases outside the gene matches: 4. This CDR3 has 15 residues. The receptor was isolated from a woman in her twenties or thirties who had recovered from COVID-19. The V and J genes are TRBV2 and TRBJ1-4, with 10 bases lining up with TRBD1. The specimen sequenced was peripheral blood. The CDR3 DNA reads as TGTGCCAGCAGAGGACAGGGGGTAGCTAATGAAAAACTGTTTTTT. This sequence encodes CASRGQGVANEKLFF.